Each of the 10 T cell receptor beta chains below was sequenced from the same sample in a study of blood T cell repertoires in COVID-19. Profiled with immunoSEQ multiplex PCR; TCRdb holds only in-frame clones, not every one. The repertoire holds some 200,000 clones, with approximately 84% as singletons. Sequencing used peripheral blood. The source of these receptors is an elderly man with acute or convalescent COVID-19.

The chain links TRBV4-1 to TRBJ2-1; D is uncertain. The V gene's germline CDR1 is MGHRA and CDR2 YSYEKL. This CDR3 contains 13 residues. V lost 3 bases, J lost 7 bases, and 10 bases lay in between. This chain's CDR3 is CASSQGRGNEQFF. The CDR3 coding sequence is TGCGCCAGCAGCCAGGGCCGTGGGAATGAGCAGTTCTTC.

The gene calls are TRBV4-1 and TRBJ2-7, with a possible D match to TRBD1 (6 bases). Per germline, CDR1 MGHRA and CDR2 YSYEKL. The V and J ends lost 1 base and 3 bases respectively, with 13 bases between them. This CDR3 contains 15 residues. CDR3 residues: CASSQGVGQIYEQYV. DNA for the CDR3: TGCGCCAGCAGCCAAGGGGTCGGACAGATCTACGAGCAGTACGTC.

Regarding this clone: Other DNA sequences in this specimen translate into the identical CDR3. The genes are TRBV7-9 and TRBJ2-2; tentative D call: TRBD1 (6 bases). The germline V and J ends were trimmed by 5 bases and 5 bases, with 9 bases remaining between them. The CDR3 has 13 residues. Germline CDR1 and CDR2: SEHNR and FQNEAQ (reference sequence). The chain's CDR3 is CASSPQGTGELFF. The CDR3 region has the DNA TGTGCCAGCAGCCCTCAGGGGACCGGGGAGCTGTTTTTT.

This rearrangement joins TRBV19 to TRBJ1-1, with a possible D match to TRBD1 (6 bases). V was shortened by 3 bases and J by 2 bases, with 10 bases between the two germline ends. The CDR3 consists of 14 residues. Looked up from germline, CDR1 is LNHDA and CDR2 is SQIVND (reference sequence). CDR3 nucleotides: TGTGCCAGTAGTATGGGGGGGGCAAACACTGAAGCTTTCTTT. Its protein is CASSMGGANTEAFF.

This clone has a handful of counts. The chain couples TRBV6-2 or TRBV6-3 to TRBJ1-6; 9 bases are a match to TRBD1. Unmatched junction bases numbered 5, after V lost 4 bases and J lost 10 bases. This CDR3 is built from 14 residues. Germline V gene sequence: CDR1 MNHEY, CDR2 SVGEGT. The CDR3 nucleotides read TGTGCCAGCAGTTCGGACAGGGGTTCATCACCCCTCCACTTT. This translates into CASSSDRGSSPLHF.

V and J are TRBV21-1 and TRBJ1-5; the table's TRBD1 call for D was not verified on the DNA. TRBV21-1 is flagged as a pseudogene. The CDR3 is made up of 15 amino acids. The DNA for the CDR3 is TGTGCCAGCAGCAAACACAGGCTCATCAATCAGCCCCAGCATTTT. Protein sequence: CASSKHRLINQPQHF.

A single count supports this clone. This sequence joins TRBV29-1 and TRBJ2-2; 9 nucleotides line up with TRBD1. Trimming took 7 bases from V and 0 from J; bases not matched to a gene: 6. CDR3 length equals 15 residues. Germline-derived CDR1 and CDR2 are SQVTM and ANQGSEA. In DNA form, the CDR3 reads TGCAGCGCCCGGACAGGGGCCTCGAACACCGGGGAGCTGTTTTTT. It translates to CSARTGASNTGELFF.

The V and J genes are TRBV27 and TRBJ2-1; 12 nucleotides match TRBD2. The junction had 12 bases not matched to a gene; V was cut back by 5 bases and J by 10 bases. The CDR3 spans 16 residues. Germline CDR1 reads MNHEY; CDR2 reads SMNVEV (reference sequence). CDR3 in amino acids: CASSPLAGGPVGEQFF. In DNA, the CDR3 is TGTGCCAGCAGTCCGCTAGCGGGAGGGCCAGTTGGAGAGCAGTTCTTC.

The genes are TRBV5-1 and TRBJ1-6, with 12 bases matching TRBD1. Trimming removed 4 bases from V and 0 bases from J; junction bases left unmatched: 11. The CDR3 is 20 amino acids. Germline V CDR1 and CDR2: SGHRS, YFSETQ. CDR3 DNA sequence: TGCGCCAGCAGCGATCCCGGGACAGGGGGCTTGAGCTCCTATAATTCACCCCTCCACTTT. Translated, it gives CASSDPGTGGLSSYNSPLHF.

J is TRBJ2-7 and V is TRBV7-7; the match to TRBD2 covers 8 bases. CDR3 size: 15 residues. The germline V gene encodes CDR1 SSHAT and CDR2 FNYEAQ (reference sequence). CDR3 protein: CASSLGGRYTYEQYV. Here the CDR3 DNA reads TGTGCTAGCAGCTTAGGCGGGAGGTATACCTACGAGCAGTACGTC.